Shown below are 10 T cell receptor beta chains from a single sample sequenced in a study of vaccination and CD4 T cells after COVID-19. This sample's treatment: roughly 10-day PBMC culture with coronavirus spike peptide pools or control peptides (ViraFEST assay). With the Oncomine TCR Beta short-read assay, DNA from cultured CD4+ T cells was sequenced. TCRdb fed the PCR reads into MiXCR, producing one record per CDR3 protein. Of some 9,300 distinct CDR3 sequences in the sample, about three quarters were seen once. These receptors have no known antigen. Sequencing was performed on CD4+ T cells from blood, cultured in vitro. The receptors were sampled from a human donor who had recovered from COVID-19.

The V gene is TRBV24-1, the J gene TRBJ2-5, with TRBD1 matching over 9 bases. The V and J ends lost 3 bases and 2 bases, in that order; junction bases with no gene match: 3. The CDR3 is 15 amino acids. CDR1 is KGHDR, CDR2 SFDVKD, per germline. Here the CDR3 reads CATSDAGTGQETQYF. The CDR3 DNA reads as TGTGCCACCAGTGATGCCGGGACAGGGCAAGAGACCCAGTACTTC.

The chain is built from TRBV18 and TRBJ2-5; D perhaps matches TRBD1 (5 bases). The length of the CDR3 is 15 residues. With 1 base removed from V and 1 base from J, the gap between germline ends came to 10 bases. Germline CDR1 KGHSH, CDR2 LQKENI. CDR3 region: CASSPRWQGQETQYF. The CDR3 coding sequence is TGTGCCAGCTCACCACGGTGGCAGGGCCAAGAGACCCAGTACTTC.

V usage is TRBV19 and J usage is TRBJ1-5; 10 bases are shared with TRBD1. V was clipped by 9 bases and J by 1 base; unmatched bases: 9. The CDR3 length is 16 residues. Germline CDR1 reads LNHDA; CDR2 reads SQIVND (reference sequence). CDR3 DNA: TGTGCCAGCCGGGACAGGGGCCGTGGGAGCAATCAGCCCCAGCATTTT. Protein product: CASRDRGRGSNQPQHF.

The chain has TRBV19 and TRBJ2-1; TRBD1 matches at 9 bases. Germline CDR1 reads LNHDA; CDR2 reads SQIVND (reference sequence). Losses at the gene ends were 4 bases for V and 8 bases for J; bases not matched to a gene: 3. CDR3 length: 13 residues. Here the CDR3 DNA reads TGTGCCAGTAGTAAACAGGGGGCGTATGAGCAGTTCTTC. Its protein is CASSKQGAYEQFF.

The chain has TRBV19 and TRBJ1-2, with 7 bases identical to TRBD1. Trimming cost V 5 bases and J 8 bases; bases outside gene matches: 8. Germline values: CDR1 LNHDA, CDR2 SQIVND (reference sequence). This CDR3 has 13 residues. The CDR3: CASSERQGYGYTF. The CDR3 nucleotides are TGTGCCAGTAGTGAAAGACAGGGTTACGGCTACACCTTC.

This chain uses TRBV20-1 with TRBJ2-2, with 7 nucleotides matching TRBD1. The CDR3 is 11 amino acids. Germline V gene data show CDR1 as DFQATT and CDR2 as SNEGSKA (reference sequence). The trim removed 4 bases at V and 7 bases at J, leaving 0 bases unmatched. The CDR3 sequence is CSATGGGELFF. CDR3 DNA sequence: TGCAGTGCTACAGGGGGCGGGGAGCTGTTTTTT.

The gene calls are TRBV20-1 and TRBJ2-1; no definite D call. This CDR3 is 19 amino acids long. Germline V lookup: CDR1 DFQATT, CDR2 SNEGSKA (reference sequence). The V and J ends lost 6 bases and 1 base respectively, with 28 bases between them. CDR3: CSAFPPLASDYWSYNEQFF. DNA for the CDR3: TGCAGTGCCTTCCCCCCTCTTGCGTCCGATTATTGGTCCTACAATGAGCAGTTCTTC.

The chain carries TRBV7-2 and TRBJ2-7; D is possibly TRBD2 (6 bases). This CDR3 is built from 12 residues. V was shortened by 5 bases and J by 6 bases, with 11 bases between the two germline ends. Germline CDR1 SGHTA, CDR2 FQGNSA. The CDR3, as DNA: TGTGCCAGCAGCCTGGGGCGGGGCGAGCAGTACTTC. Protein sequence: CASSLGRGEQYF. Full variable domain (rest looked up from reference TRBV7-2 and TRBJ2-7): GAGVSQSPSNKVTEKGKDVELRCDPISGHTALYWYRQSLGQGLEFLIYFQGNSAPDKSGLPSDRFSAERTGGSVSTLTIQRTQQEDSAVYLCASSLGRGEQYFGPGTRLTVT.

J is TRBJ1-1 and V is TRBV12-3 or TRBV12-4; D is unresolved. This CDR3 spans 13 amino acids. Trimming removed 5 bases from V and 1 base from J, with 8 bases in between. The CDR3 nucleotides read TGTGCCAGCAGTCATCAGGAGAACACTGAAGCTTTCTTT. Translated, it gives CASSHQENTEAFF.

The chain carries TRBV6-2 or TRBV6-3 and TRBJ1-2; 7 bases agree with TRBD1. This CDR3 has 12 residues. With 2 bases clipped from V and 6 bases from J, the junction kept 0 bases outside the gene matches. Germline CDR1 reads MNHEY; CDR2 reads SVGEGT. Here the CDR3 DNA reads TGTGCCAGCAGTTACCAGGGGGATGGCTACACCTTC. Translated, it gives CASSYQGDGYTF.